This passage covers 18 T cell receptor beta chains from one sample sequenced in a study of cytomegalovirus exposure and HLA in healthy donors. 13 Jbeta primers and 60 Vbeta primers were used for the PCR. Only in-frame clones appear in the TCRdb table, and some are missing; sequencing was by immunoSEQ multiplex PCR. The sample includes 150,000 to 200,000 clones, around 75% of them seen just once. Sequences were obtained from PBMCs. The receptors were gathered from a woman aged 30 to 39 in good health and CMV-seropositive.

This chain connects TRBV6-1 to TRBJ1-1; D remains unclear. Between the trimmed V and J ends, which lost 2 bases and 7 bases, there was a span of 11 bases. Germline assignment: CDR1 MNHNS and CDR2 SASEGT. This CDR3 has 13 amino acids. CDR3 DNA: TGTGCCAGCAGTGAATCTGGGAGGTTTGAAGCTTTCTTT. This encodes CASSESGRFEAFF.

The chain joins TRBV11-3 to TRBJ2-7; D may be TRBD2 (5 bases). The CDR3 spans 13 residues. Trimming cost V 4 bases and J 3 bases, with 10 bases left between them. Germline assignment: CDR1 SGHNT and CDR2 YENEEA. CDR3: CASSSSGDYEQYF. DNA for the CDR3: TGTGCCAGCAGCTCCTCCGGGGACTACGAGCAGTACTTC.

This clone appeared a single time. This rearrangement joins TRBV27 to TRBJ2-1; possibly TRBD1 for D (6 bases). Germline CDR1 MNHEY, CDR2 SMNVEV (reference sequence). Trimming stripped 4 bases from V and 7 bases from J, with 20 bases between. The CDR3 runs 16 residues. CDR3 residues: CASSWLVGQRRNEQFF. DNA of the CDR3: TGTGCCAGCAGTTGGCTTGTAGGACAGAGAAGGAATGAGCAGTTCTTC.

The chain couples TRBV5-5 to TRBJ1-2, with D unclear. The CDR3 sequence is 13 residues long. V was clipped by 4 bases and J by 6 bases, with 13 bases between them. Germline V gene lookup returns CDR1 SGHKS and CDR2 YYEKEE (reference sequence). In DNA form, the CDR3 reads TGTGCCAGCAGCCTCGGAGGGTTAGATGGCTACACCTTC. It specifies CASSLGGLDGYTF.

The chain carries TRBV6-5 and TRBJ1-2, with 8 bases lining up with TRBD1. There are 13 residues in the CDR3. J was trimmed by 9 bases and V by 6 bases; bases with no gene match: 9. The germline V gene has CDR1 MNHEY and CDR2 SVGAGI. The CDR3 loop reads CASSLDGQGRYTF. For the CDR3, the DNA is TGTGCCAGCAGCCTTGACGGACAGGGCCGCTACACCTTC.

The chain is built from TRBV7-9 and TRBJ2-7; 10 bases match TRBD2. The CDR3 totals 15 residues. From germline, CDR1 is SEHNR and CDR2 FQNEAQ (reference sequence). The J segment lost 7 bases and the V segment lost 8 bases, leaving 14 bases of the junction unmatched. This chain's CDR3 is CASSPGLAGVLEQYF. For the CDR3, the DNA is TGTGCCAGCTCACCAGGTCTAGCGGGAGTTTTGGAGCAGTACTTC.

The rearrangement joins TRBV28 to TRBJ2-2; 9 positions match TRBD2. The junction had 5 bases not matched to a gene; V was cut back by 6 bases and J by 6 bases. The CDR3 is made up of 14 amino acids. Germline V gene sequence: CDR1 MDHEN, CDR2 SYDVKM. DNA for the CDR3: TGTGCCAGCAGAGTAGCGGGAGACGCCGGGGAGCTGTTTTTT. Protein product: CASRVAGDAGELFF.

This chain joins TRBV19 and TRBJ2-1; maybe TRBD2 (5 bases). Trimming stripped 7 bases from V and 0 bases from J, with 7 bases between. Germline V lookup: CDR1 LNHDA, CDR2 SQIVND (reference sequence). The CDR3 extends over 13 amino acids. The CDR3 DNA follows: TGTGCCAGTAAAGGGAGCTCCTACAATGAGCAGTTCTTC. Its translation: CASKGSSYNEQFF.

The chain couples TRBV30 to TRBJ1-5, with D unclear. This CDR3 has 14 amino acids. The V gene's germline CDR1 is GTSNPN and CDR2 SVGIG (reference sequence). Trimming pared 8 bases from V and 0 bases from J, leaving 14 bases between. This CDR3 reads CAAEGAYSNQPQHF. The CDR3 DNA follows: TGTGCCGCTGAGGGAGCTTATAGCAATCAGCCCCAGCATTTT. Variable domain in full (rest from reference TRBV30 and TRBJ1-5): SQTIHQWPATLVQPVGSPLSLECTVEGTSNPNLYWYRQAAGRGLQLLFYSVGIGQISSEVPQNLSASRPQDRQFILSSKKLLLSDSGFYLCAAEGAYSNQPQHFGDGTRLSIL.

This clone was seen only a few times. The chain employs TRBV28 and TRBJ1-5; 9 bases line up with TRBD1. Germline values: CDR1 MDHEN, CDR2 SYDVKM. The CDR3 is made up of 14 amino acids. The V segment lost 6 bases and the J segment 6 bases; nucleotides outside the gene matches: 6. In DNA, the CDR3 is TGTGCCAGCAGGTGGACAGGGGAGAGTCAGCCCCAGCATTTT. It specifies CASRWTGESQPQHF.

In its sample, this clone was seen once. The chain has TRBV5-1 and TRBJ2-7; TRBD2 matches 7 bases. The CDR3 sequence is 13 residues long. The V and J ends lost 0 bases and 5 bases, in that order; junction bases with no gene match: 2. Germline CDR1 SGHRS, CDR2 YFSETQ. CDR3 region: CASSLGLADEQYF. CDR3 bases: TGCGCCAGCAGCTTGGGACTAGCCGACGAGCAGTACTTC. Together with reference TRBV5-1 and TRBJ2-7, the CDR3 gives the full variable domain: KAGVTQTPRYLIKTRGQQVTLSCSPISGHRSVSWYQQTPGQGLQFLFEYFSETQRNKGNFPGRFSGRQFSNSRSEMNVSTLELGDSALYLCASSLGLADEQYFGPGTRLTVT.

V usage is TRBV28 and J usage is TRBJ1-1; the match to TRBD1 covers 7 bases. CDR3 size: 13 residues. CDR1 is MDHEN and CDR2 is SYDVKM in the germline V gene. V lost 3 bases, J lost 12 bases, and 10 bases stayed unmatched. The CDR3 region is CASSFEVRGRTFF. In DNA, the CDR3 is TGTGCCAGCAGTTTTGAGGTCAGGGGGAGGACTTTCTTT.

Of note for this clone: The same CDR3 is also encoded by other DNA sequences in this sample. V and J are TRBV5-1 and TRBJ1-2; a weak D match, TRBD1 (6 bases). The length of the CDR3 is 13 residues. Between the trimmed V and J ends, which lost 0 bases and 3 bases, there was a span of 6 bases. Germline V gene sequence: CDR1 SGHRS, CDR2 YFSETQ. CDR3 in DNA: TGCGCCAGCAGCTTGGGGACAGACTATGGCTACACCTTC. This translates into CASSLGTDYGYTF.

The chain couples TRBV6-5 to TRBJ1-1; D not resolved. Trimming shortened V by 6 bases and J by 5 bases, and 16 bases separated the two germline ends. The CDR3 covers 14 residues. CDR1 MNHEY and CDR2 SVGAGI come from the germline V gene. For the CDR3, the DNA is TGTGCCAGCAGCCCAAGAGAGGTACGGACTGAAGCTTTCTTT. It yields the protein CASSPREVRTEAFF.

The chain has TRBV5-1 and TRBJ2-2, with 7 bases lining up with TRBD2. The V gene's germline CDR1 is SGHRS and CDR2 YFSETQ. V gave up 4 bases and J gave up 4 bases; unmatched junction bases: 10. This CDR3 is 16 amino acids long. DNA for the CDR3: TGCGCCAGCAGCAGATTAAGCGGGGCGAGCACCGGGGAGCTGTTTTTT. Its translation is CASSRLSGASTGELFF. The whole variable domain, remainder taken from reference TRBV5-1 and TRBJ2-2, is KAGVTQTPRYLIKTRGQQVTLSCSPISGHRSVSWYQQTPGQGLQFLFEYFSETQRNKGNFPGRFSGRQFSNSRSEMNVSTLELGDSALYLCASSRLSGASTGELFFGEGSRLTVL.

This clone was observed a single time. In nucleotides, the CDR3 is TGTGCCAGCAGTACTCGACAGGGGAACTACGAGCAGTACTTC. As protein: CASSTRQGNYEQYF. This chain joins TRBV27 and TRBJ2-7; 8 nucleotides match TRBD1. This CDR3 spans 14 amino acids. From germline, CDR1 is MNHEY and CDR2 SMNVEV (reference sequence). Trimming at V came to 5 bases and at J to 3 bases, leaving 6 bases not matched to a gene.

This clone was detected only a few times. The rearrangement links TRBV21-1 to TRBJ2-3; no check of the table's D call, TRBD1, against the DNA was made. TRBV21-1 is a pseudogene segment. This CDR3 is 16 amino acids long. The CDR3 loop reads CASSRRTGERGGTQYF. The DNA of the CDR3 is TGTGCCAGCAGCAGACGGACAGGGGAGCGAGGGGGTACGCAGTATTTT.

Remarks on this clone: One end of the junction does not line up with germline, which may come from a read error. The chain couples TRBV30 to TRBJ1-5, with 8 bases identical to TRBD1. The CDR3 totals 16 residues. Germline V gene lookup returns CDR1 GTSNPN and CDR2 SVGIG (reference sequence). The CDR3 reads CAWSVKGDRGNRPQHF. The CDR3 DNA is TGTGCCTGGAGTGTAAAGGGCGACAGGGGAAATCGGCCCCAGCATTTT.